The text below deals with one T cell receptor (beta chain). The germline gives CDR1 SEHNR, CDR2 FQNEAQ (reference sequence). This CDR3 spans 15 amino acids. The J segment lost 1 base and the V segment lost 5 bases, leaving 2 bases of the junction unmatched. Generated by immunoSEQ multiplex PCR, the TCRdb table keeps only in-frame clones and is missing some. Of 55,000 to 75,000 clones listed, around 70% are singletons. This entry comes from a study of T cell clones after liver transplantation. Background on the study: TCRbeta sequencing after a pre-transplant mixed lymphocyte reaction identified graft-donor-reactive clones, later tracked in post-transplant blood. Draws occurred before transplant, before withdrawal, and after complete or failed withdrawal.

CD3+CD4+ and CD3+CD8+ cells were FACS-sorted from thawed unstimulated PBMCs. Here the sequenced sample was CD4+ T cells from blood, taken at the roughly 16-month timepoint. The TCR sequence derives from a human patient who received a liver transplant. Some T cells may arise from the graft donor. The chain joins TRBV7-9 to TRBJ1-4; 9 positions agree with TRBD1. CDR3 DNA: TGTGCCAGCAGCCTGGACAGGGGAACTAATGAAAAACTGTTTTTT. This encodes CASSLDRGTNEKLFF.